This T cell receptor beta chain was identified during a study of T cell responses to AZD1222 COVID-19 vaccine. Overall study findings and caveats: Most donors were white British and more were female, and clonal diversity was possibly underestimated. In the spike-specific TCR repertoire, nearly half reportedly target unmutated variant regions. Spike-specific TCR repertoires showed rising breadth and depth after two AZD1222 doses.

Notes on this clone: No antigen is known for it.

Trimming cost V 3 bases and J 3 bases, with 15 bases left between them. The germline CDR1 and CDR2 sequences are SGHDT and YYEEEE. The CDR3 is made up of 15 amino acids. Profiling relied on immunoSEQ multiplex PCR, and the TCRdb table lists in-frame clones only, not all of them. The sample has some 130,000 clones, 85% to 90% seen once; the top ten hold over 1.5%. The receptor's source is an adult in good health. The sample in question was peripheral blood, obtained on day 0 of AZD1222 vaccination. This chain joins TRBV5-6 and TRBJ1-1; no definite D call. The CDR3 here is CASSSSGLRDTEAFF. The CDR3 nucleotides are TGTGCCAGCAGCTCGTCGGGATTAAGGGACACTGAAGCTTTCTTT. Based on the CDR3 plus reference TRBV5-6 and TRBJ1-1, the full variable domain is DAGVTQSPTHLIKTRGQQVTLRCSPKSGHDTVSWYQQALGQGPQFIFQYYEEEERQRGNFPDRFSGHQFPNYSSELNVNALLLGDSALYLCASSSSGLRDTEAFFGQGTRLTVV.